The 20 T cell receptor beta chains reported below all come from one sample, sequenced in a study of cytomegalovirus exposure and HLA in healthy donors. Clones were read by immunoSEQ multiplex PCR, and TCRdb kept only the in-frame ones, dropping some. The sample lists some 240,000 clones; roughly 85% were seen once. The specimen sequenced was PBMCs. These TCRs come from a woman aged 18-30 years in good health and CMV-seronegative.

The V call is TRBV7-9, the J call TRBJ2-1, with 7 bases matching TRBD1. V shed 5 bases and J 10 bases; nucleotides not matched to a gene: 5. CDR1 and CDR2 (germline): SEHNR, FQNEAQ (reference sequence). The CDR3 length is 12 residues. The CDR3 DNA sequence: TGTGCCAGCAGCCTACAGGGGCGCGAGCAGTTCTTC. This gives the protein CASSLQGREQFF.

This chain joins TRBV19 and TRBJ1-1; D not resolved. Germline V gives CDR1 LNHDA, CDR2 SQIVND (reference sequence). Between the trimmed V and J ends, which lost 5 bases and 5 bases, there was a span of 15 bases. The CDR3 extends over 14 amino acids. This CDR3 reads CASSPGSSRTEAFF. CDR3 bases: TGTGCCAGTAGTCCAGGCAGCAGCCGAACTGAAGCTTTCTTT.

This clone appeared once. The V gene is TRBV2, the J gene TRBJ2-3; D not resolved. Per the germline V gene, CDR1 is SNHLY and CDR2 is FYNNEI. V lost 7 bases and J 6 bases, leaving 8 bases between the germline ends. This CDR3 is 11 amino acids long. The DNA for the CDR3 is TGTGCCAGCACATCTAGTGATACGCAGTATTTT. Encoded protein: CASTSSDTQYF.

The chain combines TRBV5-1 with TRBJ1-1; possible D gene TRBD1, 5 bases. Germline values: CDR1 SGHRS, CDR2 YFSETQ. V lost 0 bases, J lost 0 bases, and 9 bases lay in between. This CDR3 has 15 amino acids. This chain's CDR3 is CASSLVTGMNTEAFF. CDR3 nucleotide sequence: TGCGCCAGCAGCTTGGTTACAGGTATGAACACTGAAGCTTTCTTT.

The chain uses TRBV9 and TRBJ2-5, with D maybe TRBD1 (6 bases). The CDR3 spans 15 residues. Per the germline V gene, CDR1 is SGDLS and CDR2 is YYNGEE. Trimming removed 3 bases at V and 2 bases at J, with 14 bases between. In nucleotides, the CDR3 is TGTGCCAGCAGCGCTCAGACAGGACCTCAAGAGACCCAGTACTTC. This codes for CASSAQTGPQETQYF.

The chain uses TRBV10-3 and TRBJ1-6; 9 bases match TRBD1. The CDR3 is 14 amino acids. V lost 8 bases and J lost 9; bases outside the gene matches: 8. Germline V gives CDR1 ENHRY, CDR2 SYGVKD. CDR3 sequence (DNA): TGTGCCATCCGGGACAGGGATACTGTTTCACCCCTCCACTTT. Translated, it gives CAIRDRDTVSPLHF.

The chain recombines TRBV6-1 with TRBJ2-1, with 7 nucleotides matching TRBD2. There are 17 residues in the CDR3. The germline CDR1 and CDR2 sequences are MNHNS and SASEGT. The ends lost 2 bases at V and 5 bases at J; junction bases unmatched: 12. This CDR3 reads CASSEIAGRTIHNEQFF. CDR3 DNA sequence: TGTGCCAGCAGTGAAATCGCCGGGAGGACCATTCACAATGAGCAGTTCTTC.

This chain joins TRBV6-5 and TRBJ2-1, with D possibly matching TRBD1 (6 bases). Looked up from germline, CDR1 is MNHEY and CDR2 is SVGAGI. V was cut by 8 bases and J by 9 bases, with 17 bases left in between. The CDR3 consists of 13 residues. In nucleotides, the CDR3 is TGTGCCAGCTGCTACAGGGATGGGTCTGAGCAGTTCTTC. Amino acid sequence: CASCYRDGSEQFF.

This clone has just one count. CDR3 loop: CASSEDRPEAFF. The CDR3 coding sequence is TGTGCCAGCAGTGAGGACAGACCTGAAGCTTTCTTT. V gene TRBV2 combines with J gene TRBJ1-1; D perhaps matches TRBD1 (6 bases). From germline, CDR1 is SNHLY and CDR2 FYNNEI. CDR3 length: 12 amino acids. The ends were cut back, 3 bases at V and 6 bases at J, with 8 bases in the middle.

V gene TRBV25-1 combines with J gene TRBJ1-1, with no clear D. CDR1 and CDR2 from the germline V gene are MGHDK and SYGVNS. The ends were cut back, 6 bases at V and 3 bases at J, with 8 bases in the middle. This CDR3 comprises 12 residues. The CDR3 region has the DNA TGTGCCAGCAGCATTGGGGACACTGAAGCTTTCTTT. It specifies CASSIGDTEAFF.

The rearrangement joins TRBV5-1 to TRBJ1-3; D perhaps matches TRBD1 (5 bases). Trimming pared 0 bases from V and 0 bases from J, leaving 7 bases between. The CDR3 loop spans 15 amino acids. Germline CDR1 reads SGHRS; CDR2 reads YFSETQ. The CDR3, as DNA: TGCGCCAGCAGCTTGGGACAGACCTCTGGAAACACCATATATTTT. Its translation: CASSLGQTSGNTIYF. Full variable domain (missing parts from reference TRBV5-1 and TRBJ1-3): KAGVTQTPRYLIKTRGQQVTLSCSPISGHRSVSWYQQTPGQGLQFLFEYFSETQRNKGNFPGRFSGRQFSNSRSEMNVSTLELGDSALYLCASSLGQTSGNTIYFGEGSWLTVV.

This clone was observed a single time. CDR3 in DNA: TGCGCCAGCAGCTCCCACAGGGGCATTGGCTATGGCTACACCTTC. It is translated as CASSSHRGIGYGYTF. The V gene is TRBV5-1, the J gene TRBJ1-2; 7 nucleotides line up with TRBD1. CDR1 is SGHRS and CDR2 is YFSETQ in the germline V gene. The CDR3 has 15 residues. The V segment lost 3 bases and the J segment 4 bases; nucleotides outside the gene matches: 9.

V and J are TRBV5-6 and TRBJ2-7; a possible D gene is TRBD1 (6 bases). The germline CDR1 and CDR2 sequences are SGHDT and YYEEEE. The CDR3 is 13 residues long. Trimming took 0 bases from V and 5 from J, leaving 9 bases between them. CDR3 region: CASSLGRGHEQYF. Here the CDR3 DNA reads TGTGCCAGCAGCTTGGGCAGGGGTCACGAGCAGTACTTC.

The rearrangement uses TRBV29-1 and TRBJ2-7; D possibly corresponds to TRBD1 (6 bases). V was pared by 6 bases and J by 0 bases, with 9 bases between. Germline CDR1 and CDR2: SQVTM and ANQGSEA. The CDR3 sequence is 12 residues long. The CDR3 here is CSVGDNSYEQYF. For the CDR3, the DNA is TGCAGCGTGGGGGACAACTCCTACGAGCAGTACTTC.

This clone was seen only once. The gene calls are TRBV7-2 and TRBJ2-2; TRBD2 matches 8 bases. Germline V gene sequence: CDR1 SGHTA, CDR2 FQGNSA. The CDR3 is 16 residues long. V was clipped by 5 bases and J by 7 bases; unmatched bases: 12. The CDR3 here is CASSPPSSGMVGELFF. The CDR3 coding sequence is TGTGCCAGCAGCCCCCCCAGTAGCGGGATGGTCGGGGAGCTGTTTTTT.

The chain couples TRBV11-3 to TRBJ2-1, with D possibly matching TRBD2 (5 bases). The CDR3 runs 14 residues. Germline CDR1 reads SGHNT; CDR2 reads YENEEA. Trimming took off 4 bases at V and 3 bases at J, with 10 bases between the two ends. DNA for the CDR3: TGTGCCAGCAGCTCTACCGGGGTCTACAATGAGCAGTTCTTC. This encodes CASSSTGVYNEQFF.

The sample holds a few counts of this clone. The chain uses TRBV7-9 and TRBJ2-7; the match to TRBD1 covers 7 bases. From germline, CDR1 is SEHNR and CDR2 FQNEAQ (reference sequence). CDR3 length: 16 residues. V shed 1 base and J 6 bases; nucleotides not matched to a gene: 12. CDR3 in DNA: TGTGCCAGCAGCTTAGAAGGGGGCACCATCTTGGGCGAGCAGTACTTC. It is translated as CASSLEGGTILGEQYF.

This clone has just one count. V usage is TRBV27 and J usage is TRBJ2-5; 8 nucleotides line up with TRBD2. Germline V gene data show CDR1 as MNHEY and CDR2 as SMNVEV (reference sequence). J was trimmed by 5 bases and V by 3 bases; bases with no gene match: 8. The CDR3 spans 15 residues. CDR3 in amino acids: CASSFLAGGRETQYF. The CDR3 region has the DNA TGTGCCAGCAGTTTCCTAGCGGGTGGGCGGGAGACCCAGTACTTC.

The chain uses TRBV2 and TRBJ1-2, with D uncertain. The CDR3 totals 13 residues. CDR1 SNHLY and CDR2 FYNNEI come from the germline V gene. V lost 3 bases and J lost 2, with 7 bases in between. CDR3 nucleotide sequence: TGTGCCAGCAGTGATGGAGCAAACTATGGCTACACCTTC. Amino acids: CASSDGANYGYTF.

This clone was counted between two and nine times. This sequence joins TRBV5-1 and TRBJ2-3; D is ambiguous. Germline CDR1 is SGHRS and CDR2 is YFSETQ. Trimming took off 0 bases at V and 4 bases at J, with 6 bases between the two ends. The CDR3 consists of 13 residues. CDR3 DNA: TGCGCCAGCAGCTTGGAATGGGCAGATACGCAGTATTTT. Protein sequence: CASSLEWADTQYF.